Each of the 13 T cell receptor beta chains below was sequenced from the same sample in a study of T cells after somatic rescue of genetic block. Repertoires were generated with immunoSEQ multiplex PCR, while TCRdb's copy carries only in-frame clones and drops some. This table holds around 100,000 clones, over 80% found once. The source material was peripheral blood mononuclear cells (PBMCs). These receptors all come from a young woman.

This clone showed up just a few times. V and J are TRBV2 and TRBJ1-2, with 9 bases identical to TRBD1. CDR3 length equals 12 residues. The V gene end was trimmed by 6 bases and the J gene end by 8 bases; junction bases not matched to a gene: 4. Germline V gene data show CDR1 as SNHLY and CDR2 as FYNNEI. The CDR3 sequence: CASSGQGQGYTF. CDR3 coding DNA: TGTGCCAGCAGCGGACAGGGGCAAGGCTACACCTTC.

The chain carries TRBV4-2 and TRBJ2-2; D is uncertain. In germline, CDR1 is LGHNA, CDR2 YNFKEQ. V lost 8 bases and J lost 3, with 16 bases in between. CDR3 length equals 15 residues. This CDR3 is CASGTGPGYTGELFF. In nucleotides, the CDR3 is TGTGCCAGCGGCACTGGACCGGGCTACACCGGGGAGCTGTTTTTT.

This chain joins TRBV28 and TRBJ2-4; D possibly uses TRBD1 or TRBD2 (5 bases each). V lost 5 bases and J 1 base, leaving 9 bases between the germline ends. CDR1 is MDHEN and CDR2 is SYDVKM in the germline V gene. The CDR3 contains 14 residues. The CDR3 region is CASSLWGAKNIQYF. The CDR3 bases are TGTGCCAGCAGTCTCTGGGGGGCCAAAAACATTCAGTACTTC.

V is TRBV5-1 and J is TRBJ2-6; 7 bases map to TRBD1. The length of the CDR3 is 17 residues. The germline CDR1 and CDR2 sequences are SGHRS and YFSETQ. V shed 3 bases, J shed 0 bases, and the junction held 6 bases outside the gene matches. The CDR3 region is CASSSGQRNSGANVLTF. In DNA, the CDR3 is TGCGCCAGCAGCTCGGGACAGAGAAACTCTGGGGCCAACGTCCTGACTTTC.

The V and J genes are TRBV18 and TRBJ1-1; D may be TRBD1 (5 bases). V lost 4 bases, J lost 2 bases, and 14 bases lay in between. Germline CDR1 KGHSH, CDR2 LQKENI. This CDR3 region has 15 residues. The CDR3 DNA reads TGTGCCAGCTCACAGGGGCGGGGGTCCAACACTGAAGCTTTCTTT. This codes for CASSQGRGSNTEAFF. Full variable domain (missing parts from reference TRBV18 and TRBJ1-1): NAGVMQNPRHLVRRRGQEARLRCSPMKGHSHVYWYRQLPEEGLKFMVYLQKENIIDESGMPKERFSAEFPKEGPSILRIQQVVRGDSAAYFCASSQGRGSNTEAFFGQGTRLTVV.

The V and J genes are TRBV4-3 and TRBJ2-5; TRBD2 agrees at 9 bases. Trimming at V came to 1 base and at J to 1 base, leaving 4 bases not matched to a gene. The CDR3 covers 16 residues. Germline-derived CDR1 and CDR2 are LGHNA and YSLEER. The chain's CDR3 is CASSQGAGGPQETQYF. CDR3 bases: TGCGCCAGCAGCCAAGGGGCGGGGGGGCCCCAAGAGACCCAGTACTTC.

The chain has TRBV2 and TRBJ2-3, with D uncertain. This CDR3 is 14 amino acids long. Germline V gives CDR1 SNHLY, CDR2 FYNNEI. Trimming shortened V by 7 bases and J by 2 bases, and 13 bases separated the two germline ends. The CDR3 DNA sequence: TGTGCCAGCAAGCCTCGACCTAACACAGATACGCAGTATTTT. Translated, it gives CASKPRPNTDTQYF.

The chain joins TRBV7-9 to TRBJ2-3, with TRBD2 identical over 7 bases. Trimming took 1 base from V and 6 from J; bases not matched to a gene: 4. Germline V gives CDR1 SEHNR, CDR2 FQNEAQ (reference sequence). The CDR3 covers 14 residues. The CDR3: CASSLEAGEDTQYF. The CDR3 nucleotides are TGTGCCAGCAGCTTAGAGGCGGGGGAGGATACGCAGTATTTT.

This sequence joins TRBV2 and TRBJ2-5; D might be TRBD1 (6 bases). Germline values: CDR1 SNHLY, CDR2 FYNNEI. The CDR3 totals 15 residues. V was trimmed by 8 bases and J by 3 bases, leaving 19 bases between them. The CDR3 protein is CASGGWTVTEETQYF. The CDR3 DNA follows: TGTGCCAGCGGGGGCTGGACGGTAACCGAAGAGACCCAGTACTTC.

This clone showed up just once. The CDR3 DNA reads as TGCGCCAGCAGCCAAGATAAGGCCCGAAGGACAAACACTGAAGCTTTCTTT. Its protein is CASSQDKARRTNTEAFF. J is TRBJ1-1 and V is TRBV4-1, with D maybe TRBD1 (5 bases). Looked up from germline, CDR1 is MGHRA and CDR2 is YSYEKL. V was trimmed by 0 bases and J by 2 bases, leaving 16 bases between them. This CDR3 spans 17 amino acids.

This sequence joins TRBV11-2 and TRBJ2-1; D not resolved. This CDR3 contains 14 residues. Per germline, CDR1 SGHAT and CDR2 FQNNGV. Trimming removed 7 bases from V and 0 bases from J, with 10 bases in between. The CDR3 DNA is TGTGCCAGCACCGACCGGAGCTCCTACAATGAGCAGTTCTTC. This sequence encodes CASTDRSSYNEQFF.

CDR3 nucleotide sequence: TGTGCCACCCGATTGACAGGGGGCAATGAAAAACTGTTTTTT. Its translation is CATRLTGGNEKLFF. The chain uses TRBV6-1 and TRBJ1-4; TRBD1 matches 10 bases. There are 14 residues in the CDR3. Unmatched junction bases numbered 7, after V lost 10 bases and J lost 5 bases. CDR1 and CDR2 from the germline V gene are MNHNS and SASEGT.

V gene TRBV18 combines with J gene TRBJ2-7; 8 positions agree with TRBD1. Trimming at V came to 6 bases and at J to 7 bases, leaving 11 bases not matched to a gene. The CDR3 contains 14 residues. CDR1 KGHSH and CDR2 LQKENI come from the germline V gene. DNA for the CDR3: TGTGCCAGCTCCCTAGGACAGGGAGAGGGAGAGCAGTACTTC. Encoded protein: CASSLGQGEGEQYF.